This entry describes one T cell receptor beta chain. CDR3 size: 17 residues. The germline V gene encodes CDR1 SGHNT and CDR2 YYREEE (reference sequence). V was shortened by 2 bases and J by 0 bases, with 12 bases between the two germline ends. The data belong to a study of blood T cell repertoires in COVID-19. Clones were read by immunoSEQ multiplex PCR, and TCRdb kept only the in-frame ones, dropping some. The sample includes more than 95,000 clones, about 86% seen only once; the top ten take approximately 3.6%. Material: peripheral blood. This receptor was taken from a woman of 80 years or more with active or convalescent COVID-19. J is TRBJ1-6 and V is TRBV5-4; tentative D call: TRBD1 (5 bases). The CDR3 DNA reads TGTGCCAGCAGCTTCGGGGGTCCGAGCTCCTATAATTCACCCCTCCACTTT. Protein product: CASSFGGPSSYNSPLHF.